Shown below are 3 T cell receptor beta chains from a single sample sequenced in a study of long-term antiretroviral therapy in people with HIV. Run at survey level, the immunoSEQ assay was version v3.0. This table comes from immunoSEQ multiplex PCR, and its TCRdb copy is limited to in-frame clones, with some not included. This table has several thousand clones, roughly 88% appearing once. Sample: unsorted PBMCs, taken 3.7 years after starting antiretroviral therapy. These TCRs come from a woman in her fifties or sixties with HIV.

This clone occurred once. V is TRBV28 and J is TRBJ2-3, with TRBD1 identical over 9 bases. The V segment lost 2 bases and the J segment 9 bases; nucleotides outside the gene matches: 6. This CDR3 region has 14 residues. Germline assignment: CDR1 MDHEN and CDR2 SYDVKM. The CDR3: CASSLTQGARTQYF. CDR3 coding DNA: TGTGCCAGCAGTTTAACACAGGGGGCAAGGACGCAGTATTTT.

The sample holds one count of this clone. The CDR3 reads CASSPGTGIFNTEAFF. Here the CDR3 DNA reads TGTGCCAGCAGTCCAGGGACAGGGATTTTCAACACTGAAGCTTTCTTT. V usage is TRBV27 and J usage is TRBJ1-1; TRBD1 agrees at 9 bases. V lost 5 bases to trimming and J lost 2 bases; unmatched junction nucleotides: 9. The CDR3 loop spans 16 amino acids. Looked up from germline, CDR1 is MNHEY and CDR2 is SMNVEV (reference sequence).

This sequence joins TRBV28 and TRBJ1-5, with unresolved D. CDR1 MDHEN and CDR2 SYDVKM come from the germline V gene. The CDR3 is made up of 14 amino acids. V was pared by 4 bases and J by 3 bases, with 10 bases between. CDR3 residues: CASSWQVFNQPQHF. The CDR3 DNA reads as TGTGCCAGCAGTTGGCAAGTATTCAATCAGCCCCAGCATTTT.